This is a list of T cell receptor beta chains from one sample in a study of T cell changes during pregnancy in multiple sclerosis. Sequencing used immunoSEQ multiplex PCR; TCRdb keeps in-frame clones, though not all of them. The sample has fewer than 80,000 clones, 92% seen once. Sequenced material: peripheral blood, taken in the third trimester of pregnancy. Receptors were obtained from a female donor in good health, enrolled as a control in a pregnancy study. Both conserved end residues are part of each CDR3. Fields, in order: D gene, clone size, CDR3 length, J gene, V gene, CDR3 protein, CDR3 DNA. D genes are given only for firm matches. Rows give clone size only sometimes, using once, few, many, or a class for an expanded clone.

.	once	16	TRBJ2-7	TRBV28	CASSLYVGRQTYEQYF	TGTGCCAGCAGTTTATACGTGGGGCGTCAGACCTACGAGCAGTACTTC
.	.	15	TRBJ1-2	TRBV4-1	CASSAYIQSPYGYTF	TGCGCCAGCAGCGCATACATACAGTCACCCTATGGCTACACCTTC
TRBD2	.	16	TRBJ2-2	TRBV4-3	CASSQNSGINTGELFF	TGCGCCAGCAGCCAAAATAGCGGGATCAACACCGGGGAGCTGTTTTTT
.	few	13	TRBJ1-2	TRBV18	CASSDPGSAGYTF	TGTGCCAGCTCCGACCCAGGGTCTGCTGGCTACACCTTC
.	.	12	TRBJ2-7	TRBV7-9	CASSLNAGEQYF	TGTGCCAGCAGCCTCAACGCCGGGGAGCAGTACTTC
TRBD1	.	15	TRBJ2-7	TRBV28	CASSTSGQGAYEQYF	TGTGCCAGCAGCACCTCGGGACAGGGGGCCTACGAGCAGTACTTC
.	.	15	TRBJ1-1	TRBV7-2	CASSSSRERGTEAFF	TGTGCCAGCAGCTCCTCCAGGGAAAGGGGCACTGAAGCTTTCTTT
.	once	14	TRBJ2-7	TRBV11-3	CASSLVQRSYEQYF	TGTGCCAGCAGCTTAGTTCAGCGATCCTACGAGCAGTACTTC
.	.	16	TRBJ2-3	TRBV9	CASSVAADLEGDTQYF	TGTGCCAGCAGCGTAGCGGCAGACCTAGAAGGTGATACGCAGTATTTT
.	.	16	TRBJ2-3	TRBV6-6	CASSYSRAANADTQYF	TGTGCCAGCAGTTACTCGCGGGCGGCAAACGCAGATACGCAGTATTTT
TRBD1	.	16	TRBJ1-5	TRBV6-6	CASSFRTGKGNQPQHF	TGTGCCAGCAGTTTCCGGACAGGTAAAGGCAATCAGCCCCAGCATTTT
TRBD2	.	17	TRBJ2-5	TRBV7-2	CASSKGASGTIQETQYF	TGTGCCAGCAGCAAGGGGGCTAGCGGGACGATACAAGAGACCCAGTACTTC
TRBD2	.	15	TRBJ2-3	TRBV30	CAWGTSGGRTDTQYF	TGTGCCTGGGGCACTAGCGGGGGTCGCACAGATACGCAGTATTTT
TRBD2	.	17	TRBJ2-7	TRBV4-1	CASSQGGGLAGTYEQYF	TGCGCCAGCAGCCAAGGCGGTGGACTAGCGGGGACCTACGAGCAGTACTTC
TRBD1	.	16	TRBJ2-2	TRBV10-3	CAISEPRTGGVGELFF	TGTGCCATCAGTGAGCCAAGGACAGGAGGTGTCGGGGAGCTGTTTTTT
TRBD1	.	15	TRBJ2-1	TRBV2	CASSAGQGTYNEQFF	TGTGCCAGCAGTGCGGGACAGGGGACATACAATGAGCAGTTCTTC
TRBD1	.	14	TRBJ2-7	TRBV4-3	CASSQRTGRYEQYF	TGCGCCAGCAGCCAGAGGACAGGGAGGTACGAGCAGTACTTC
.	.	17	TRBJ2-7	TRBV27	CASSLGPTRQARLEQYF	TGTGCCAGCAGTCTCGGCCCCACTCGGCAGGCACGCCTCGAGCAGTACTTC
TRBD1	.	14	TRBJ1-5	TRBV5-1	CASSEGQINQPQHF	TGCGCCAGCAGCGAGGGACAGATCAATCAGCCCCAGCATTTT
TRBD2	few	16	TRBJ2-1	TRBV27	CASSGIAGGSYNEQFF	TGTGCCAGCAGTGGGATAGCGGGAGGGTCCTACAATGAGCAGTTCTTC
.	.	14	TRBJ2-7	TRBV4-2	CASSLRLNSYEQYF	TGTGCCAGCAGCCTAAGACTCAACTCCTACGAGCAGTACTTC
.	.	14	TRBJ2-7	TRBV9	CASSVGREAREQYF	TGTGCCAGCAGCGTAGGCAGGGAGGCGCGGGAGCAGTACTTC
TRBD2	.	18	TRBJ2-3	TRBV27	CASSQPALLREMGDTQYF	TGTGCCAGCAGCCAACCGGCCTTGTTGCGGGAGATGGGAGATACGCAGTATTTT
.	once	14	TRBJ1-2	TRBV28	CASSLSDRDYGYTF	TGTGCCAGCAGTTTATCAGACAGAGACTATGGCTACACCTTC
TRBD1	.	15	TRBJ2-7	TRBV11-2	CASSLLPGTDYEQYF	TGTGCCAGCAGCTTGCTACCCGGGACAGACTACGAGCAGTACTTC
TRBD2	.	16	TRBJ2-7	TRBV7-2	CASSLVLSSGSREQYF	TGTGCCAGCAGCTTAGTCCTCTCTAGCGGGAGTCGCGAGCAGTACTTC
.	.	13	TRBJ1-6	TRBV2	CASSEGGQVPLHF	TGTGCCAGCAGTGAAGGCGGCCAAGTACCCCTCCACTTT
TRBD2	.	15	TRBJ2-1	TRBV19	CASSATSGSYNEQFF	TGTGCCAGTAGTGCAACTAGCGGGTCCTACAATGAGCAGTTCTTC
TRBD1	.	16	TRBJ1-6	TRBV6-5	CASSYTPGQRNSPLHF	TGTGCCAGCAGTTACACTCCGGGACAGAGGAATTCACCCCTCCACTTT
TRBD2	.	15	TRBJ2-1	TRBV6-5	CASSRLAGVYNEQFF	TGTGCCAGCAGCCGACTAGCGGGAGTGTACAATGAGCAGTTCTTC
TRBD1	.	17	TRBJ2-4	TRBV7-9	CASSSGRDRIAKNIQYF	TGTGCCAGCAGCTCAGGCCGGGACAGGATAGCCAAAAACATTCAGTACTTC
.	.	15	TRBJ1-2	TRBV7-2	CASSLWSPVRYGYTF	TGTGCCAGCAGCTTATGGAGTCCGGTCCGCTATGGCTACACCTTC
.	.	15	TRBJ1-1	TRBV11-2	CASSSGQTLITEAFF	TGTGCCAGCAGCTCCGGACAGACATTGATAACTGAAGCTTTCTTT
TRBD2	.	13	TRBJ2-7	TRBV11-2	CASRNSGSYEQYF	TGTGCCAGCAGGAACAGCGGGAGCTACGAGCAGTACTTC
.	.	15	TRBJ2-3	TRBV4-3	CASSQVFRDTDTQYF	TGCGCCAGCAGCCAAGTTTTTAGAGACACAGATACGCAGTATTTT
TRBD1	.	14	TRBJ1-6	TRBV5-1	CASSLDRGYSPLHF	TGCGCCAGCAGCTTGGACAGGGGGTATTCACCCCTCCACTTT
TRBD2	.	15	TRBJ2-2	TRBV2	CASILERGLTGELFF	TGTGCCAGCATCCTTGAGCGGGGGCTCACCGGGGAGCTGTTTTTT
TRBD2	.	13	TRBJ2-2	TRBV2	CASREREAGELFF	TGTGCCAGCAGGGAGCGGGAGGCCGGGGAGCTGTTTTTT
.	.	12	TRBJ2-7	TRBV19	CASSIGSYEQYF	TGTGCCAGTAGTATCGGTTCCTACGAGCAGTACTTC
.	few	13	TRBJ2-7	TRBV11-3	CASSMVAGHEQYF	TGTGCCAGCAGCATGGTAGCTGGCCACGAGCAGTACTTC
TRBD2	.	15	TRBJ2-5	TRBV6-4	CASSEGGGVQETQYF	TGTGCCAGCAGTGAAGGCGGGGGGGTTCAAGAGACCCAGTACTTC
.	.	15	TRBJ2-5	TRBV4-2	CASSQDWGPEETQYF	TGTGCCAGCAGCCAAGATTGGGGCCCGGAAGAGACCCAGTACTTC
.	.	15	TRBJ2-1	TRBV27	CASSATGRTYNEQFF	TGTGCCAGCAGTGCGACAGGACGTACCTACAATGAGCAGTTCTTC
.	.	16	TRBJ2-5	TRBV7-3	CASSLKGGTFQETQYF	TGTGCCAGCAGCTTAAAAGGCGGCACCTTTCAAGAGACCCAGTACTTC
TRBD1	few	17	TRBJ1-2	TRBV15	CATSPDRGPLLNYGYTF	TGTGCCACCAGCCCAGACAGGGGTCCCCTCCTTAACTATGGCTACACCTTC
.	.	14	TRBJ2-7	TRBV6-1	CASKSGAVSYEQYF	TGTGCCAGCAAATCAGGGGCGGTCTCCTACGAGCAGTACTTC
.	.	14	TRBJ2-1	TRBV30	CASEAGVIRNEQFF	TGTGCCTCCGAGGCCGGAGTTATTCGGAATGAGCAGTTCTTC
TRBD2	.	14	TRBJ2-3	TRBV15	CATSRGGFPDTQYF	TGTGCCACCAGCAGGGGAGGGTTCCCAGATACGCAGTATTTT
.	.	15	TRBJ2-2	TRBV9	CASSVGTPNTGELFF	TGTGCCAGCAGCGTAGGGACTCCGAACACCGGGGAGCTGTTTTTT
.	.	14	TRBJ2-3	TRBV6-5	CASSFGDSTDTQYF	TGTGCCAGCAGTTTCGGGGATAGCACAGATACGCAGTATTTT
.	.	15	TRBJ2-7	TRBV27	CASSSTVLGVYEQYF	TGTGCCAGCAGTTCAACAGTGTTAGGGGTTTACGAGCAGTACTTC
TRBD1	.	11	TRBJ1-2	TRBV29-1	CSAGTGNGYTF	TGCAGCGCCGGGACAGGGAATGGCTACACCTTC
TRBD1	once	15	TRBJ1-6	TRBV27	CASSGRDRALSPLHF	TGTGCCAGCAGTGGCCGGGACAGGGCACTTTCACCCCTCCACTTT
.	.	17	TRBJ2-6	TRBV4-1	CASSPNEGVSGANVLTF	TGCGCCAGCAGCCCAAACGAGGGCGTCTCTGGGGCCAACGTCCTGACTTTC
.	.	13	TRBJ1-1	TRBV10-3	CAIRQGQNTEAFF	TGTGCCATCAGACAGGGCCAGAACACTGAAGCTTTCTTT